This TCR beta chain was sequenced in a study of shared clonotypes between healthy human individuals. Study-wide results and limits: Naive subsets typically showed greater estimated richness than memory subsets.

Generated by immunoSEQ multiplex PCR, the TCRdb table keeps only in-frame clones and is missing some. The data contain some 740,000 clones, 80% to 95% of them singletons. This CDR3 has 16 residues. CDR1 and CDR2 from the germline V gene are MGHRA and YSYEKL. The J segment lost 0 bases and the V segment lost 1 base, leaving 5 bases of the junction unmatched. CD8 cells regarded as naive lacked CD45RO, were positively chosen for CCR7, and omitted terminally differentiated effector memory CD45RA+ cells. Concerning this clone itself: Its antigen is as yet unknown.

This chain links TRBV4-1 with TRBJ2-5; 7 positions match TRBD2. The sequence was collected from a man between 25 and 39 years old in good health. Sequences were obtained from naive CD8+ T cells sorted from blood. The CDR3 DNA is TGCGCCAGCAGCCAAGGTCCAGCGGGGAACCAAGAGACCCAGTACTTC. Its protein is CASSQGPAGNQETQYF.